The present entry profiles one TCR beta chain with its context. Sequencing was performed with immunoSEQ multiplex PCR; in TCRdb, only in-frame clones are kept and a portion is missing. Found here are about 83,000 clones, roughly 96% of them singletons; the top ten hold around 0.31%. This record comes from a study of technical replicates of blood from several donors. The germline V gene encodes CDR1 LNHDA and CDR2 SQIVND (reference sequence). The junction had 6 bases not matched to a gene; V was cut back by 6 bases and J by 4 bases. This CDR3 comprises 16 residues. The receptor was isolated from a human donor in good health. Sequences were obtained from T cells isolated from PBMCs. The chain uses TRBV19 and TRBJ2-3, with 14 nucleotides matching TRBD2. CDR3 region: CASRVGLAGGPDTQYF. Here the CDR3 DNA reads TGTGCCAGTAGAGTAGGACTAGCGGGAGGCCCAGATACGCAGTATTTT.